The T cell receptor (beta chain) described here comes from a study of cytomegalovirus exposure and HLA in healthy donors. In regard to this clone: Antigen specificity is unknown.

Germline assignment: CDR1 SNHLY and CDR2 FYNNEI. CDR3 length: 14 amino acids. J gave up 5 bases and V 3 bases, and 4 bases lay outside the gene matches. It was with 60 Vbeta and 13 Jbeta primers that the PCR ran. The table came from immunoSEQ multiplex PCR; TCRdb's copy has only in-frame clones and leaves some out. The sample consists of around 120,000 clones, around 86% of them appearing once. Study-level points and caveats: Fewer than 20,000 TCR beta sequences were associated with HLA alleles at 0.05 false discovery rate in a later analysis.

This receptor was identified in a young man in good health and CMV-seronegative. The sample comprised PBMCs. V usage is TRBV2 and J usage is TRBJ1-1; 9 bases are a match to TRBD1. CDR3 sequence: CASSDGTGLTEAFF. The CDR3 bases are TGTGCCAGCAGTGATGGGACAGGGCTAACTGAAGCTTTCTTT.